This T cell receptor (beta chain) was documented in a study of blood T cells in healthy people across ages. Findings of the study overall: Older age coincided with a roughly linear decline in TCR beta diversity per million T cells.

Comments on this clonotype: Its antigen is unidentified.

This CDR3 region has 12 residues. V lost 5 bases and J 5 bases, leaving 10 bases between the germline ends. Germline CDR1 and CDR2: SQVTM and ANQGSEA. Individuals who donated were healthy Caucasians from Russia aged about 6 to 100. Primers used in a second PCR of roughly 7 to 12 cycles were a sample-barcoded 5' primer and a J-beta primer mix. From the 5' RACE reads, TCRdb called clonotypes with MiXCR, one entry per CDR3 protein. The sample consists of about 800,000 distinct CDR3 sequences, more than 45% of them appearing once. The rearrangement links TRBV29-1 to TRBJ2-1, with no clear D. This clonotype was sampled from a man younger than 45 in good health. The specimen was blood. The chain's CDR3 is CSVPLRDNEQFF. As DNA, the CDR3 is TGCAGCGTTCCATTGCGTGACAATGAGCAGTTCTTC.